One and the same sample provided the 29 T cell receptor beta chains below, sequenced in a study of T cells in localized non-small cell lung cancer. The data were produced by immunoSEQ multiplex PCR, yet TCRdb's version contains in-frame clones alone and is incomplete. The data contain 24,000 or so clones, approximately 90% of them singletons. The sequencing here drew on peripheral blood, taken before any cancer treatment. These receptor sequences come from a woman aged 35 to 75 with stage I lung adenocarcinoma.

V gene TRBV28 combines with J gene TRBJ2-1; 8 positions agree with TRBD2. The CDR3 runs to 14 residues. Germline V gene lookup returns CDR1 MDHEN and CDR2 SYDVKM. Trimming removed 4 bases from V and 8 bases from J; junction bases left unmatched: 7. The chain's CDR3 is CASSSGGSAHEQFF. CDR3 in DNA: TGTGCCAGCAGTTCGGGGGGGAGTGCCCATGAGCAGTTCTTC.

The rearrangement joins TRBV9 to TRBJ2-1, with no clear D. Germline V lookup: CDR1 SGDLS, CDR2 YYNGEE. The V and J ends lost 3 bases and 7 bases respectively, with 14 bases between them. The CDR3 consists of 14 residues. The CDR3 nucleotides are TGTGCCAGCAGCGCCGGACGGCGAGAAAATGAGCAGTTCTTC. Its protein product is CASSAGRRENEQFF.

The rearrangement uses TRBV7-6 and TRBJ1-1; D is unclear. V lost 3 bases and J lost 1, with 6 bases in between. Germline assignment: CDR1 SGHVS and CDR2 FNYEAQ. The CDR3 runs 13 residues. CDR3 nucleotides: TGTGCCAGCAGCTTTCACAGGAACACTGAAGCTTTCTTT. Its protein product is CASSFHRNTEAFF.

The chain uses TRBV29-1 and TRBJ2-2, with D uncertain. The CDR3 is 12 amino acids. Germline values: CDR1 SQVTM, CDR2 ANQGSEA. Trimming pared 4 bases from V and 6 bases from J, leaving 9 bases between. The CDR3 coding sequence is TGCAGCGTTGCTTTCCAGGCCGGGGAGCTGTTTTTT. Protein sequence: CSVAFQAGELFF.

This CDR3 reads CASSPKPPSGVWEQFF. The CDR3, as DNA: TGTGCCAGCTCACCTAAGCCCCCTTCAGGGGTGTGGGAGCAGTTCTTC. The V and J genes are TRBV18 and TRBJ2-1; tentatively, D is TRBD1 (6 bases). Per the germline V gene, CDR1 is KGHSH and CDR2 is LQKENI. V was pared by 3 bases and J by 10 bases, with 22 bases between. The CDR3 loop spans 16 amino acids.

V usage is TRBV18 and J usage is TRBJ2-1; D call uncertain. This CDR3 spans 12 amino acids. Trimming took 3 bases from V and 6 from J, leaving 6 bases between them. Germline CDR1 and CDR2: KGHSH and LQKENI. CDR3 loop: CASSPVSNEQFF. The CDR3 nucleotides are TGTGCCAGCTCACCCGTGAGCAATGAGCAGTTCTTC.

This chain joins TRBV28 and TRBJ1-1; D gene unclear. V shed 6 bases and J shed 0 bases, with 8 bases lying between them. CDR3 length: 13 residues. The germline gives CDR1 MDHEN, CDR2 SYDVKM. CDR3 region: CASRPYMNTEAFF. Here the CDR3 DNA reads TGTGCCAGCAGACCTTACATGAACACTGAAGCTTTCTTT.

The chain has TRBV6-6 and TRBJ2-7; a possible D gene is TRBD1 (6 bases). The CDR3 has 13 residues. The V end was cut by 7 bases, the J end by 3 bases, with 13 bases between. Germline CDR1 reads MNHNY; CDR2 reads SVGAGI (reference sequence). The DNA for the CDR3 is TGTGCCAGCACCTCGGGGACACTCTACGAGCAGTACTTC. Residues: CASTSGTLYEQYF.

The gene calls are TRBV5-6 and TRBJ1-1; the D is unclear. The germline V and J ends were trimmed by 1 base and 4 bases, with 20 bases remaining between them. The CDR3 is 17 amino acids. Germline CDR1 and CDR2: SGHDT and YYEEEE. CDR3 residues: CASSLSRRWAGGTEAFF. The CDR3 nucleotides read TGTGCCAGCAGCTTGTCGCGAAGGTGGGCGGGTGGCACTGAAGCTTTCTTT.

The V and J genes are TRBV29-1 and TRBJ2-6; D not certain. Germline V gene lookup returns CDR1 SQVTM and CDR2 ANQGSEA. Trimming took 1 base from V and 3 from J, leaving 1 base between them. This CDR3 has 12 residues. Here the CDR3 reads CSVEGGANVLTF. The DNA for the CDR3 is TGCAGCGTTGAAGGTGGGGCCAACGTCCTGACTTTC.

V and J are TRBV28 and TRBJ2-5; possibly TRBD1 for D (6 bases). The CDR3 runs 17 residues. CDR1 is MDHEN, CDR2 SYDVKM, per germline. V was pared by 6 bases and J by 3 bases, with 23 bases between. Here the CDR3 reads CASRPPVWAGAEETQYF. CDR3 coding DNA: TGTGCCAGCAGGCCACCGGTCTGGGCAGGGGCCGAAGAGACCCAGTACTTC. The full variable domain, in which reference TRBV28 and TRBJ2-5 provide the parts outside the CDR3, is DVKVTQSSRYLVKRTGEKVFLECVQDMDHENMFWYRQDPGLGLRLIYFSYDVKMKEKGDIPEGYSVSREKKERFSLILESASTNQTSMYLCASRPPVWAGAEETQYFGPGTRLLVL.

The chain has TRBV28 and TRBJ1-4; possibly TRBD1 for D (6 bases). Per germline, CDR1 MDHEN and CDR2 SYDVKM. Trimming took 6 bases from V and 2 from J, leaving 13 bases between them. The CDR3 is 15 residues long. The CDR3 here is CASSYQGSTNEKLFF. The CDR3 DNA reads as TGTGCCAGCAGCTATCAGGGGTCGACTAATGAAAAACTGTTTTTT.

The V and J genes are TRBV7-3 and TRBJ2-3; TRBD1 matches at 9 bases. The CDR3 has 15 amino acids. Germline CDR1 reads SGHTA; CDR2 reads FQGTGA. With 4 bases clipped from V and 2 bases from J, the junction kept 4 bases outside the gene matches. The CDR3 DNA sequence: TGTGCCAGCAGCTCGGGACAGGGATCCACAGATACGCAGTATTTT. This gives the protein CASSSGQGSTDTQYF.

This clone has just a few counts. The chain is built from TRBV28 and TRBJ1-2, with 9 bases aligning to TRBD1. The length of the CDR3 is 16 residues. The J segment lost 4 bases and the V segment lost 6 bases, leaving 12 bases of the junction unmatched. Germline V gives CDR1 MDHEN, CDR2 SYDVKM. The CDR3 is CASSVTGGASFYGYTF. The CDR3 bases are TGTGCCAGCAGCGTCACAGGGGGCGCGTCTTTCTATGGCTACACCTTC.

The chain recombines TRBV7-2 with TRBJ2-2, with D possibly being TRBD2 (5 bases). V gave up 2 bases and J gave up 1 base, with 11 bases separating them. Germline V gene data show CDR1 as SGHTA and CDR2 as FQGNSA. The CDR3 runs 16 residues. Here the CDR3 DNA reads TGTGCCAGCAGCTTATCGCAGCGGTGGAACACCGGGGAGCTGTTTTTT. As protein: CASSLSQRWNTGELFF.

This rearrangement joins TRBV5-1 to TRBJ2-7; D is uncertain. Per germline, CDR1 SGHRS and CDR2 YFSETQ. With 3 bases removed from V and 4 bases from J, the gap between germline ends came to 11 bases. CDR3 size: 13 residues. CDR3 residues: CASSSDGMYEQYF. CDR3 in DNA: TGCGCCAGCAGCTCCGATGGGATGTACGAGCAGTACTTC.

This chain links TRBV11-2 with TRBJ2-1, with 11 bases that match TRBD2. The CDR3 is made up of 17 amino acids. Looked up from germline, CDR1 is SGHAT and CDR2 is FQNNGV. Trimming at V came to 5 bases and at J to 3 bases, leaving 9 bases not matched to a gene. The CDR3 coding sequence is TGTGCCAGCAGCCTGAGTTCCGGGACTAGCGGCTACAATGAGCAGTTCTTC. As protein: CASSLSSGTSGYNEQFF.

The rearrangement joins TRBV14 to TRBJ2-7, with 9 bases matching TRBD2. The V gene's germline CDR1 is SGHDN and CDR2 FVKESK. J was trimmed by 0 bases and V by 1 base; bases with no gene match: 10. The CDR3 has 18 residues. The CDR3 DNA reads TGTGCCAGCAGCCAAGGTTGGCTAGCGGGACCGAGCTCCTACGAGCAGTACTTC. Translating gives CASSQGWLAGPSSYEQYF.

As DNA, the CDR3 is TGTGCCAGCAGTACCGCTGGGGGGGGGTACGAGCAGTACTTC. Protein sequence: CASSTAGGGYEQYF. This rearrangement joins TRBV28 to TRBJ2-7; 7 bases line up with TRBD2. The junction had 8 bases not matched to a gene; V was cut back by 5 bases and J by 4 bases. The V gene's germline CDR1 is MDHEN and CDR2 SYDVKM. CDR3 length: 14 residues. The variable domain in full, with the rest retrieved from reference TRBV28 and TRBJ2-7, is DVKVTQSSRYLVKRTGEKVFLECVQDMDHENMFWYRQDPGLGLRLIYFSYDVKMKEKGDIPEGYSVSREKKERFSLILESASTNQTSMYLCASSTAGGGYEQYFGPGTRLTVT.

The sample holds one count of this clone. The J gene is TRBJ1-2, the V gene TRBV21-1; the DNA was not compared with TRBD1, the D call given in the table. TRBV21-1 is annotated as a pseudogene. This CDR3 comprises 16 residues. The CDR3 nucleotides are TGTGCCAGCAGCAAAGATCCGAGACAGGCTAACTATGGCTACACCTTC. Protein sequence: CASSKDPRQANYGYTF.

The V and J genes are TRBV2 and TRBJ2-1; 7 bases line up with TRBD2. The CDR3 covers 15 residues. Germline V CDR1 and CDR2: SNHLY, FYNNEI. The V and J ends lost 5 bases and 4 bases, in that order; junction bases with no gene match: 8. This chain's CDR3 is CASSLLANRYNEQFF. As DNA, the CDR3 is TGTGCCAGCAGTCTACTAGCGAATAGATACAATGAGCAGTTCTTC.

CDR3 bases: TGTGCCAGCAGTGAAACGAGAGGGACTGAAGCTTTCTTT. Protein product: CASSETRGTEAFF. The V and J genes are TRBV6-1 and TRBJ1-1; D remains unclear. The CDR3 totals 13 residues. V was trimmed by 2 bases and J by 5 bases, leaving 9 bases between them. CDR1 and CDR2 (germline): MNHNS, SASEGT.

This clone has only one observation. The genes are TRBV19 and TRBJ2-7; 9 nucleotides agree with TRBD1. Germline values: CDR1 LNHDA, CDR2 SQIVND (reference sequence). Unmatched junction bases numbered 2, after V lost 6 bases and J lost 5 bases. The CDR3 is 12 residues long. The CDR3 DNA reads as TGTGCCAGTAGGGACAGGGGAAACGAGCAGTACTTC. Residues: CASRDRGNEQYF. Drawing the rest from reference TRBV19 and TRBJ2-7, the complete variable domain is DGGITQSPKYLFRKEGQNVTLSCEQNLNHDAMYWYRQDPGQGLRLIYYSQIVNDFQKGDIAEGYSVSREKKESFPLTVTSAQKNPTAFYLCASRDRGNEQYFGPGTRLTVT.

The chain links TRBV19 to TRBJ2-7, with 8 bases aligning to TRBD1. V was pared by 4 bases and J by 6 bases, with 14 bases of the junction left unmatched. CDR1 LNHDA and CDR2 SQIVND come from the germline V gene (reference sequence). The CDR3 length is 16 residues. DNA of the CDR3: TGTGCCAGTAGTAACTCAGGGGGCGTCAAGGTTGGCGAGCAGTACTTC. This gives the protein CASSNSGGVKVGEQYF.

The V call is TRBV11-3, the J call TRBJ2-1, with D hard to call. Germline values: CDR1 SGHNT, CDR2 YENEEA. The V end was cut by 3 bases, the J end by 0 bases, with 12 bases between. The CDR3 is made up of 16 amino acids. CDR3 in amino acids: CASSFLGWGSYNEQFF. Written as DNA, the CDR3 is TGTGCCAGCAGCTTCCTTGGATGGGGCTCCTACAATGAGCAGTTCTTC. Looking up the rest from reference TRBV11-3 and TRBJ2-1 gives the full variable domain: EAGVVQSPRYKIIEKKQPVAFWCNPISGHNTLYWYLQNLGQGPELLIRYENEEAVDDSQLPKDRFSAERLKGVDSTLKIQPAELGDSAVYLCASSFLGWGSYNEQFFGPGTRLTVL.

In DNA form, the CDR3 reads TGTGCCAGCTCGACGGGACTCGGGGTCTCCCAGTACTTC. This codes for CASSTGLGVSQYF. The rearrangement uses TRBV5-5 and TRBJ2-5, with D perhaps TRBD2 (6 bases). V lost 7 bases to trimming and J lost 9 bases, with 19 bases between them. The CDR3 consists of 13 residues. Germline V gives CDR1 SGHKS, CDR2 YYEKEE (reference sequence).

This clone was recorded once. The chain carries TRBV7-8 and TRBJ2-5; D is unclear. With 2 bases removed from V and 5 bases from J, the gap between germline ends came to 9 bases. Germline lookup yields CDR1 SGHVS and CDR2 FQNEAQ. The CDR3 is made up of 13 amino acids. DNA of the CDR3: TGTGCCAGCAGCTTACGGGTTCTTGAGACCCAGTACTTC. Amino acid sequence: CASSLRVLETQYF. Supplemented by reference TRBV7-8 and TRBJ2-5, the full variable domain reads GAGVSQSPRYKVAKRGQDVALRCDPISGHVSLFWYQQALGQGPEFLTYFQNEAQLDKSGLPSDRFFAERPEGSVSTLKIQRTQQEDSAVYLCASSLRVLETQYFGPGTRLLVL.

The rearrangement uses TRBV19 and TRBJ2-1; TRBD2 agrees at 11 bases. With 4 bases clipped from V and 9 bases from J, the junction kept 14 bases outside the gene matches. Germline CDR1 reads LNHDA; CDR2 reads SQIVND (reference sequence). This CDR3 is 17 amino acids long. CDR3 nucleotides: TGTGCCAGTAGTACTAGCGGGAGGTCGAATCTAATGGGTGAGCAGTTCTTC. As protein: CASSTSGRSNLMGEQFF.

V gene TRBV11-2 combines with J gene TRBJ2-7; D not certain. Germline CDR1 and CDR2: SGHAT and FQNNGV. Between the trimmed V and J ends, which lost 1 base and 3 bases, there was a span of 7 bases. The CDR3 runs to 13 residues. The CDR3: CASSLVSSYEQYF. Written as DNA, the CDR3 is TGTGCCAGCAGCTTAGTTTCCAGCTACGAGCAGTACTTC. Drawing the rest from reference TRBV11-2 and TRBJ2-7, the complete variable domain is EAGVAQSPRYKIIEKRQSVAFWCNPISGHATLYWYQQILGQGPKLLIQFQNNGVVDDSQLPKDRFSAERLKGVDSTLKIQPAKLEDSAVYLCASSLVSSYEQYFGPGTRLTVT.